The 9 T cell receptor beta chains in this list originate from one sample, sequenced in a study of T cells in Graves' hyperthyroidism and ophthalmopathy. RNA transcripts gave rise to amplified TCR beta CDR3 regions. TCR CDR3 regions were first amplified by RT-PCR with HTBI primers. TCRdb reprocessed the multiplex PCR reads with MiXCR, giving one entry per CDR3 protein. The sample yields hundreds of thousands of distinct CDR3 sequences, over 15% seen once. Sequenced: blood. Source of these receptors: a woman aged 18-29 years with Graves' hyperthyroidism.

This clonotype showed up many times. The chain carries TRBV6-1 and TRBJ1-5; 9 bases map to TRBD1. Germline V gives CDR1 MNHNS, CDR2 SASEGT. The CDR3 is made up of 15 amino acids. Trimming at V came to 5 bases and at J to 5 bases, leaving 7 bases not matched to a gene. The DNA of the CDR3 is TGTGCCAGCAGTCAGCCGGGACAGGGATATCAGCCCCAGCATTTT. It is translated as CASSQPGQGYQPQHF.

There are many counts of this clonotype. The chain's CDR3 is CSGQGTAYEQYF. CDR3 nucleotides: TGCAGTGGACAGGGGACGGCCTACGAGCAGTACTTC. This chain links TRBV20-1 with TRBJ2-7; 8 bases line up with TRBD1. Germline values: CDR1 DFQATT, CDR2 SNEGSKA (reference sequence). The length of the CDR3 is 12 residues. J lost 2 bases, V lost 7 bases, and 4 bases had no gene match.

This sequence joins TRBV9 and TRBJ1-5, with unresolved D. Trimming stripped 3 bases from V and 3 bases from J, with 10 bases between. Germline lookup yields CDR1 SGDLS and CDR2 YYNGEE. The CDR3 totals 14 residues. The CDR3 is CASSAGKYNQPQHF. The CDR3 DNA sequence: TGTGCCAGCAGCGCTGGCAAGTACAATCAGCCCCAGCATTTT.

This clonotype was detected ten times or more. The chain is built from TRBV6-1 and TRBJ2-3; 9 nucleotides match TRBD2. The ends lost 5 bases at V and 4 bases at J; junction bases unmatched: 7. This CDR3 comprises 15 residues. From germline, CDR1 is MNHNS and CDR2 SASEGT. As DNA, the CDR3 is TGTGCCAGCAGTCCCAAGGGACTAGCAGCAGATACGCAGTATTTT. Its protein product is CASSPKGLAADTQYF.

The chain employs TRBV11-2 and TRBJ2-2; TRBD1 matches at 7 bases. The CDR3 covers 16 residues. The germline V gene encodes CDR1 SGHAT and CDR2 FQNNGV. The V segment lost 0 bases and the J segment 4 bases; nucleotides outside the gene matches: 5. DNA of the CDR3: TGTGCCAGCAGCTTAGAAGGGGGCCCTTCCACCGGGGAGCTGTTTTTT. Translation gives CASSLEGGPSTGELFF.

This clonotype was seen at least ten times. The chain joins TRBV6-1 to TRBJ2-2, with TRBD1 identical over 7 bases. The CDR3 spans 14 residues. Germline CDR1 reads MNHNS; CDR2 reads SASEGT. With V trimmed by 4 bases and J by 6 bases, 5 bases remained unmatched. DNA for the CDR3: TGTGCCAGCAGTGCGGGGACAGTGGCCGGGGAGCTGTTTTTT. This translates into CASSAGTVAGELFF.

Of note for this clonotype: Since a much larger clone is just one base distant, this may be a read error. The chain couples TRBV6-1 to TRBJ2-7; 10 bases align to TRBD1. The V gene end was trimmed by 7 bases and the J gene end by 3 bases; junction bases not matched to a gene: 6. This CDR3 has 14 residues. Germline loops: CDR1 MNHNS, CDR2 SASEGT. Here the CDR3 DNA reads TGTGCCAGCACCTGGGGACAGGGGAACTACGAGCAGTACTTC. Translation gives CASTWGQGNYEQYF.

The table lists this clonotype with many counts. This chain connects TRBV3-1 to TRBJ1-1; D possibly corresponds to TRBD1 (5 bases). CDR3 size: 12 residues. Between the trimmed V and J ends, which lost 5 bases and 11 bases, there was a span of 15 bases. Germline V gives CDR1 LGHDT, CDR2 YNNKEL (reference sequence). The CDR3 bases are TGTGCCAGCAGCGACTTAGGGGACTTTGCTTTCTTT. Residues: CASSDLGDFAFF.

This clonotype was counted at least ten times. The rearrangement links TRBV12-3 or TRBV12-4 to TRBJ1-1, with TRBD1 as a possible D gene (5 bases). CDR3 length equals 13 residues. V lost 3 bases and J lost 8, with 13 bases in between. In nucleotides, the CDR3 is TGTGCCAGCAGTTTTTCCCAGGGATCCGAAGCTTTCTTT. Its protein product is CASSFSQGSEAFF.